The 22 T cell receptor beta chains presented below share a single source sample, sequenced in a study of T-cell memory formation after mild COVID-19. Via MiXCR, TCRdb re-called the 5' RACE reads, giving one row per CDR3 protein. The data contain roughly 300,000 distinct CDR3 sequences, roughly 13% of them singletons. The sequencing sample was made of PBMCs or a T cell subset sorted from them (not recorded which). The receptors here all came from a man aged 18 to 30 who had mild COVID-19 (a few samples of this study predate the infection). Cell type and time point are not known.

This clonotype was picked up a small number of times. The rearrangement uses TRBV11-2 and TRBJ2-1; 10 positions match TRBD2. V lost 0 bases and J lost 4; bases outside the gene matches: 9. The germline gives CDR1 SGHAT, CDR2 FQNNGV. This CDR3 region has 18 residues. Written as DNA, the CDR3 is TGTGCCAGCAGCTTAGAAGATCTAGCGGGGGCCTCTTACAATGAGCAGTTCTTC. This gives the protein CASSLEDLAGASYNEQFF.

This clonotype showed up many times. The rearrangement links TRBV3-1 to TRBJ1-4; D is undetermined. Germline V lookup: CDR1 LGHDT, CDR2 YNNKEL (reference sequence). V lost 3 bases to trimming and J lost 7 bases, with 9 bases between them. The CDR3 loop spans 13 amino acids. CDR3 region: CASSHLSGEKLFF. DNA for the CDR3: TGTGCCAGCAGCCACTTATCGGGTGAAAAACTGTTTTTT.

DNA of the CDR3: TGTGCCAGCTCCGCCGGGACAGGGAACGAGCAGTACTTC. It specifies CASSAGTGNEQYF. The V gene is TRBV18, the J gene TRBJ2-7, with 9 positions matching TRBD1. This CDR3 spans 13 amino acids. Trimming at V came to 6 bases and at J to 5 bases, leaving 5 bases not matched to a gene. Germline V gives CDR1 KGHSH, CDR2 LQKENI.

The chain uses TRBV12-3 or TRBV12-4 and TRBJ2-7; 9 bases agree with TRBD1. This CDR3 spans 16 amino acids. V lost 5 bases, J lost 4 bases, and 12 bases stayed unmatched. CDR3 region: CASSLGQGLGGYEQYF. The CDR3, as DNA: TGTGCCAGCAGTCTCGGACAGGGGTTAGGTGGGTACGAGCAGTACTTC.

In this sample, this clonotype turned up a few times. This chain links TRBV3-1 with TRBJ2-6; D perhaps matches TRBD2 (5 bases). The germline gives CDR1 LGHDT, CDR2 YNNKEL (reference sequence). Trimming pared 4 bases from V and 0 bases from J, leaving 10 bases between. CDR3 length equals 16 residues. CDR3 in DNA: TGTGCCAGCAGCCGGAGGTTCCGCTCTGGGGCCAACGTCCTGACTTTC. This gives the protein CASSRRFRSGANVLTF.

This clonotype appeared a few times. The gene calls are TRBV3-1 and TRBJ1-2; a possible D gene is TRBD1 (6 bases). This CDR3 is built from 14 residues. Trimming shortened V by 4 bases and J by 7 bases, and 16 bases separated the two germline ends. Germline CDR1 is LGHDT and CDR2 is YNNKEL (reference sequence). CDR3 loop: CASSRQLGAGGYTF. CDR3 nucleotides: TGTGCCAGCAGCCGCCAACTGGGGGCGGGTGGCTACACCTTC.

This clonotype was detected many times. The CDR3 here is CASSRTGTGYYEQYV. The CDR3 DNA reads TGTGCCAGCAGCCGGACCGGGACAGGGTACTACGAGCAGTACGTC. The J gene is TRBJ2-7, the V gene TRBV6-5; TRBD1 matches 9 bases. V lost 6 bases, J lost 3 bases, and 9 bases stayed unmatched. Germline V gene data show CDR1 as MNHEY and CDR2 as SVGAGI. The CDR3 contains 15 residues.

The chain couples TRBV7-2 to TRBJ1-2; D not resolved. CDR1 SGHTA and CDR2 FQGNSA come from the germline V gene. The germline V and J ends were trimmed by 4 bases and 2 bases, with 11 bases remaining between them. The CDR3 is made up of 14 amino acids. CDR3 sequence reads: CASSSFRGNYGYTF. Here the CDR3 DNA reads TGTGCCAGCAGCTCATTCCGAGGAAACTATGGCTACACCTTC.

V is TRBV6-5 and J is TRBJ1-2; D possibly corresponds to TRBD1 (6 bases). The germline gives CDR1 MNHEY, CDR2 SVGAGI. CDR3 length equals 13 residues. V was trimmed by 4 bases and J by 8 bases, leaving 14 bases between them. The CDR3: CASSSTGSRGYTF. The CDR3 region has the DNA TGTGCCAGCAGTTCTACAGGGTCTAGAGGCTACACCTTC.

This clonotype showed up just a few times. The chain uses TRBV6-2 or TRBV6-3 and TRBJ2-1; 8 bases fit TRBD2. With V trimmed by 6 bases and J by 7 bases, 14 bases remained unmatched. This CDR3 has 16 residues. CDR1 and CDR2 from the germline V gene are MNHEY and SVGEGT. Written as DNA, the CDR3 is TGTGCCAGCAGCAGACCCGGGGGTAGCGGGGATAATGAGCAGTTCTTC. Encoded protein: CASSRPGGSGDNEQFF.

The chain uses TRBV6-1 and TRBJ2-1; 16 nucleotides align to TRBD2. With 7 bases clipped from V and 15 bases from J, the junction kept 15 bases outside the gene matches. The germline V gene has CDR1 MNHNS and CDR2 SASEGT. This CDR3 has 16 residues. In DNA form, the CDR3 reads TGTGCCAGCAAGGGCTTAGCGGGACTAGCGGGGGGGTATAGGTTCTTC. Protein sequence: CASKGLAGLAGGYRFF.

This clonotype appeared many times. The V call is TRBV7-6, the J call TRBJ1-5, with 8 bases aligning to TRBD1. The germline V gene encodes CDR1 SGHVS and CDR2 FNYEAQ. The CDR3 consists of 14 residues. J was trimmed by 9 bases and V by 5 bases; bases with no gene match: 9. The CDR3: CASSVAQGGRPQHF. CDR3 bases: TGTGCCAGCAGCGTCGCACAGGGGGGGAGGCCCCAGCATTTT.

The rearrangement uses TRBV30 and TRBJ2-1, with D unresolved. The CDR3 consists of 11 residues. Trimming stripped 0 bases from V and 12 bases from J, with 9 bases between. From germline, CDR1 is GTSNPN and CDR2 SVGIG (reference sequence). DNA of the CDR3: TGTGCCTGGAGTGTGGGGATAGTGCAGTTCTTC. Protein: CAWSVGIVQFF.

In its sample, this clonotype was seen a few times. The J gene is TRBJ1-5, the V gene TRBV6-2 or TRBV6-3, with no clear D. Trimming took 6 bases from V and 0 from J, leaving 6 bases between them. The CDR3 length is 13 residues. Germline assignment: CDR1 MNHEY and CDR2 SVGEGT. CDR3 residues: CASRDYSNQPQHF. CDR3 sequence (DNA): TGTGCCAGCAGGGACTATAGCAATCAGCCCCAGCATTTT.

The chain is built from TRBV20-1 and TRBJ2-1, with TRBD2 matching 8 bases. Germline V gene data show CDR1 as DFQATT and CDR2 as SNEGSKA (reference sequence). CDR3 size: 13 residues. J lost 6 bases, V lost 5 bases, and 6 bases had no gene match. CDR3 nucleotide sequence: TGCAGTGCTCCGGGGGGGCGGCCCAATGAGCAGTTCTTC. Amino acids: CSAPGGRPNEQFF.

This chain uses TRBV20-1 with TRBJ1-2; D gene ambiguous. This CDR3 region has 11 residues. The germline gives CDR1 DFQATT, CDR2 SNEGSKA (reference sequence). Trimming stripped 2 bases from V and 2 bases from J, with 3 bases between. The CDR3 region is CSARQNYGYTF. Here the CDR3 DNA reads TGCAGTGCTAGACAAAACTATGGCTACACCTTC.

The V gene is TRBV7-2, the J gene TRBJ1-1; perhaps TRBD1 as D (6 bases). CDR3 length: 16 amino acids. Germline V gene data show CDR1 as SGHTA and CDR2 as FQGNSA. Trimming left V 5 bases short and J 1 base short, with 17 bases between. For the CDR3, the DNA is TGTGCCAGCAGCCCCTTAAGGACAGCGAAGAACACTGAAGCTTTCTTT. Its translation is CASSPLRTAKNTEAFF.

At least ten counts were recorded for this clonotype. CDR3 amino acids: CASSLERNTIYF. CDR3 nucleotide sequence: TGTGCCAGCAGTTTAGAACGAAACACCATATATTTT. The chain links TRBV12-3 or TRBV12-4 to TRBJ1-3; D unclear. This CDR3 is built from 12 residues. The ends were cut back, 1 base at V and 5 bases at J, with 3 bases in the middle.

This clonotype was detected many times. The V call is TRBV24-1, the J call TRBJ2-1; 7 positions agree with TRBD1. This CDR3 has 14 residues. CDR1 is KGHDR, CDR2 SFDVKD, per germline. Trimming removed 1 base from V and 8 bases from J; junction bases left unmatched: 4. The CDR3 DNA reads TGTGCCACCAGTGATTTTGGGCAGGGGGATGAGCAGTTCTTC. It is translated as CATSDFGQGDEQFF.

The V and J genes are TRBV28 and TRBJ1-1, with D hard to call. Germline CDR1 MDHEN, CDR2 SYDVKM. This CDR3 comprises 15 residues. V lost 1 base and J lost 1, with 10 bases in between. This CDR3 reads CASSLFVTPNTEAFF. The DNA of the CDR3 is TGTGCCAGCAGTTTATTTGTAACCCCGAACACTGAAGCTTTCTTT.

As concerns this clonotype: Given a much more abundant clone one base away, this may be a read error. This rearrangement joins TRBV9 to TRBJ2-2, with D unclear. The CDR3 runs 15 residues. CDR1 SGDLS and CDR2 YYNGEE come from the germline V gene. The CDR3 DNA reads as TGTGACAGCAGCGCATTGTACACGAACACCGGGGAGCTGTTTTTT. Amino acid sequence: CDSSALYTNTGELFF.

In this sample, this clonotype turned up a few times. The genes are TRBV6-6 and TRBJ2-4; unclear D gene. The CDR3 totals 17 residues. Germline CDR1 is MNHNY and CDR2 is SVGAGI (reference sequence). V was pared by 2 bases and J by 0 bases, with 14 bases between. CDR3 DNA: TGTGCCAGCAGTTACGGTAGTCTTACACTAGCCAAAAACATTCAGTACTTC. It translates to CASSYGSLTLAKNIQYF.